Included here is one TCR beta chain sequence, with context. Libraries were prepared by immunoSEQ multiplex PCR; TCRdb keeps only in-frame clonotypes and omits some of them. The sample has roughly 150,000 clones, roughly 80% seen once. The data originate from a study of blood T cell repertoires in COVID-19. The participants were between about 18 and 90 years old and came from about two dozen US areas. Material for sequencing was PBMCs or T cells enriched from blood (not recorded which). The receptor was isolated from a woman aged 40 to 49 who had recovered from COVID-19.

The CDR3 DNA is TGCAGTGCAGAGACTAGCTTTGAGCAGTTCTTC. This translates into CSAETSFEQFF. The V gene is TRBV20-1, the J gene TRBJ2-1; 7 nucleotides match TRBD2. The CDR3 runs 11 residues. V gave up 6 bases and J gave up 9 bases; unmatched junction bases: 5. Germline assignment: CDR1 DFQATT and CDR2 SNEGSKA (reference sequence).